The present T cell receptor (beta chain) was sequenced within a study of lung T cells in sarcoidosis with Löfgren's syndrome. Across the whole study: Repertoire analyses centered on Löfgren's syndrome patients. Study results and caveats: These T cells possibly recognize a putative, unidentified sarcoidosis-associated antigen. TRBV2 was the preferred pairing partner of TRAV12-1, with similar CDR3s. Multiple Löfgren's syndrome patients reportedly shared TRAV12-1 and TRBV2 CDR3 motifs, suggesting public CD4+ TCRs.

Each CDR3 protein is one row after TCRdb ran MiXCR on the reads. The sample yields more than 50,000 distinct CDR3 sequences, 20% to 25% seen once. Germline V gene sequence: CDR1 KGHSH, CDR2 LQKENI. The CDR3 is 15 amino acids. As to this clonotype: Its specificity is unknown. Sequence at one end of the junction differs from germline and may be a read error.

The receptor was derived from a human donor with sarcoidosis (Löfgren's syndrome or another form), or a control subject (not recorded which). Sequencing used CD4+ T cells from PBMCs. The chain uses TRBV18 and TRBJ1-1; D perhaps matches TRBD1 (5 bases). DNA for the CDR3: TGTGCCAGCTCACCAAAAAGGGGATGGAACACTGGAGCTTTCTTT. Residues: CASSPKRGWNTGAFF.